This T cell receptor (beta chain) was documented in a study of regulatory T cells in long-lasting Graves disease. In building TCR beta libraries, iRepertoire HTBI primers were used together with Arm-PCR of CDR3 regions. TCRdb recomputed calls from the multiplex PCR reads with MiXCR, one row per CDR3 protein. Of approximately 350,000 distinct CDR3 sequences in the sample, roughly a sixth were seen once. Trimming removed 4 bases from V and 6 bases from J; junction bases left unmatched: 8. This CDR3 is built from 15 residues. Germline CDR1 reads MNHEY; CDR2 reads SVGEGT. The time point denotes: newly diagnosed GD, antithyroid drugs for less than 3 months. The authors made the TCR library using RNA they extracted from PBMCs. These sequences were also reported in another study, on T cells in Graves' hyperthyroidism and ophthalmopathy.

The sequence was collected from a man aged 40-49 years with Graves disease. Sequenced material: peripheral blood mononuclear cells (PBMCs), taken at new diagnosis, from a patient treated with antithyroid drugs. The chain joins TRBV6-2 or TRBV6-3 to TRBJ1-5, with TRBD1 matching over 8 bases. The CDR3 is CASSFSGQGGQPQHF. The CDR3 DNA follows: TGTGCCAGCAGTTTCTCTGGACAGGGCGGTCAGCCCCAGCATTTT.